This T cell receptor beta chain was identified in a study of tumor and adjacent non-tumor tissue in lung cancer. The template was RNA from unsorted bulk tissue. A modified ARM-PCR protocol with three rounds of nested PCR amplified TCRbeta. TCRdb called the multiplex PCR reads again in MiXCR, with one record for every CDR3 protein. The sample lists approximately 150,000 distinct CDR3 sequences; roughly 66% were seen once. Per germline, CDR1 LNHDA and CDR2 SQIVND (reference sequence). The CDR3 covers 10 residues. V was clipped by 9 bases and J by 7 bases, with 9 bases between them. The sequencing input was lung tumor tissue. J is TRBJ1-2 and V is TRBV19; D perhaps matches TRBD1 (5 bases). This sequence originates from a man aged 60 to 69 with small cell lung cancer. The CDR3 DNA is TGTGCCAGGCCTAGGGGTGGCTACACCTTC. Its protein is CARPRGGYTF.